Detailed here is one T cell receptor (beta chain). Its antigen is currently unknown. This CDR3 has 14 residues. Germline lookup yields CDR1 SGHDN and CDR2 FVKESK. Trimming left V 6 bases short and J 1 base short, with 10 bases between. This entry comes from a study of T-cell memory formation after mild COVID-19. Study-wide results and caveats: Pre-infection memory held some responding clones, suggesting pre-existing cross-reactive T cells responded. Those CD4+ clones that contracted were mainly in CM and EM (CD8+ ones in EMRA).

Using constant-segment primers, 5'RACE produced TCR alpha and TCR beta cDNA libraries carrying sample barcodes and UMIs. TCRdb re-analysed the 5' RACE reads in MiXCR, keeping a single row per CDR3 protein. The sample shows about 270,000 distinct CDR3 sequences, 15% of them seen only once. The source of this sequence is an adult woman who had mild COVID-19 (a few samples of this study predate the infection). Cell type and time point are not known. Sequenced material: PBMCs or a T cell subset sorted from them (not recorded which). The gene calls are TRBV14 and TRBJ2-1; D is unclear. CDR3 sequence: CASSTQWSYNEQFF. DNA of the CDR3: TGTGCCAGCAGTACACAGTGGTCCTACAATGAGCAGTTCTTC.